This T cell receptor beta chain derives from a study of beta chain features in type 1 diabetes. Study overall: Examination of sorted cells across all samples involved around 100,000,000 cells.

Every bit of the isolated RNA underwent reverse transcription, so sequencing read expressed TCRB transcripts. Here immunoSEQ multiplex PCR was the method, and the copy in TCRdb shows in-frame clones only, minus some. Found here are almost 350,000 clones, roughly 8% of them singletons; the top ten hold 0.44%. Whole-study findings and limits: Sequencing of cDNA might inflate the share of cells that strongly express TCR. Insertions at VDJ junctions were less frequent in type 1 diabetes patients. These patients also deleted more nucleotides at the same junctions.

CD45RO/CCR7/CD25/CD127/CD95/CD27 separated CD4+ naive, central memory, regulatory and stem cell-like memory cells by sorting. This CDR3 contains 15 residues. Germline CDR1 reads SGHVS; CDR2 reads FQNEAQ. With 1 base removed from V and 4 bases from J, the gap between germline ends came to 12 bases. A few counts support this clone. Its antigen is unknown. The V call is TRBV7-8, the J call TRBJ2-3; D is unresolved. This TCR derives from a young woman in good health. Material for sequencing was central memory CD4+ T cells from blood. The CDR3 region has the DNA TGTGCCAGCAGCTTAGGCGGTGGAAGGGCAGATACGCAGTATTTT. Amino acid sequence: CASSLGGGRADTQYF.